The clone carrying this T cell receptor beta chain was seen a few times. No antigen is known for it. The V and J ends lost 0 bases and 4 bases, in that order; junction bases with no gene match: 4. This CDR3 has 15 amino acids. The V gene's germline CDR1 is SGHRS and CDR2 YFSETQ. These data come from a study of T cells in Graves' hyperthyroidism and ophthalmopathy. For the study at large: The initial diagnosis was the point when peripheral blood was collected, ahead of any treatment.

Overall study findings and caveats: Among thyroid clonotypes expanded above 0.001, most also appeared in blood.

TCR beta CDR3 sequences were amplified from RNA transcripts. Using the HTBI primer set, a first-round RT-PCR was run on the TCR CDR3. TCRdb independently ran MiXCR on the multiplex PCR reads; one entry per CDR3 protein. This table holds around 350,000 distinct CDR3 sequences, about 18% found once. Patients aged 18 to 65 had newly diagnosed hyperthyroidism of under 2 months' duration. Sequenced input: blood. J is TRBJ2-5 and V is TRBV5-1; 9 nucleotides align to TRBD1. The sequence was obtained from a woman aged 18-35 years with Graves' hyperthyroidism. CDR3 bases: TGCGCCAGCAGCTTGGCCCTGGGACAGGGAGAGACCCAGTACTTC. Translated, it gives CASSLALGQGETQYF.